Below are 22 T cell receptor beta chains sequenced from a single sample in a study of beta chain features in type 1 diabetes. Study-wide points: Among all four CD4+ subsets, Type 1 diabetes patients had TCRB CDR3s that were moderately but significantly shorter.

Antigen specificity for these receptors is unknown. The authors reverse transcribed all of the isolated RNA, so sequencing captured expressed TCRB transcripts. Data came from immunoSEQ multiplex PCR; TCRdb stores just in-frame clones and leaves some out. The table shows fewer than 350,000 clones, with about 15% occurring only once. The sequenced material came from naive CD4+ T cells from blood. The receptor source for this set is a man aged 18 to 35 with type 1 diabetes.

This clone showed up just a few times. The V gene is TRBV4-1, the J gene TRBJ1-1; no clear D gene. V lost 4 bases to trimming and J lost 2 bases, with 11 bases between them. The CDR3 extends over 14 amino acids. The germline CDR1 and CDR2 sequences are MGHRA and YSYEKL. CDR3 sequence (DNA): TGCGCCAGCAGCCGATTTCGGGGAAACACTGAAGCTTTCTTT. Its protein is CASSRFRGNTEAFF.

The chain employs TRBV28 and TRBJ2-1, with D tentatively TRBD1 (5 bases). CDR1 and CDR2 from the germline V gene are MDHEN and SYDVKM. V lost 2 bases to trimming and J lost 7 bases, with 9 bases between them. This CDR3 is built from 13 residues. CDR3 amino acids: CASSLGRENEQFF. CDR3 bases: TGTGCCAGCAGTTTAGGCAGGGAAAATGAGCAGTTCTTC.

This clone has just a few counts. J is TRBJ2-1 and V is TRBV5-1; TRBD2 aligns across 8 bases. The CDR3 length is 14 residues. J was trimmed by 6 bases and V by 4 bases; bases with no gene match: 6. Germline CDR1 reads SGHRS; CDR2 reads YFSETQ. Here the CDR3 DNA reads TGCGCCAGCAGCCGCATCGGGGGGGCCAATGAGCAGTTCTTC. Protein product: CASSRIGGANEQFF. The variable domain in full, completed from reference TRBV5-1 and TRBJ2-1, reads KAGVTQTPRYLIKTRGQQVTLSCSPISGHRSVSWYQQTPGQGLQFLFEYFSETQRNKGNFPGRFSGRQFSNSRSEMNVSTLELGDSALYLCASSRIGGANEQFFGPGTRLTVL.

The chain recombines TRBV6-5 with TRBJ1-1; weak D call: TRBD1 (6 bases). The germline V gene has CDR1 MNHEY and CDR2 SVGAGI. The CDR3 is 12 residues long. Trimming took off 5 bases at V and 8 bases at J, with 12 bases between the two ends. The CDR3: CASSRTEVEAFF. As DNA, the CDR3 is TGTGCCAGCAGTAGGACAGAGGTCGAAGCTTTCTTT.

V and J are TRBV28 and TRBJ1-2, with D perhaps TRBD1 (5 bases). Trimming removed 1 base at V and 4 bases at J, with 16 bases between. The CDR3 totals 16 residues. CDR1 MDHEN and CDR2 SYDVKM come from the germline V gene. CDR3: CASSLSTAGGPYGYTF. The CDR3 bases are TGTGCCAGCAGTTTATCCACGGCCGGGGGTCCCTATGGCTACACCTTC.

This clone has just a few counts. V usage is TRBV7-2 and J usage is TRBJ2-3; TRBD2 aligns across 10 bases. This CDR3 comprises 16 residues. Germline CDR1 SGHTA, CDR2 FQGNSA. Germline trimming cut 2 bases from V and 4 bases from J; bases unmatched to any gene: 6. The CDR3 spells CASSLWSGGAADTQYF. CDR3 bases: TGTGCCAGCAGCTTATGGAGCGGGGGGGCCGCAGATACGCAGTATTTT.

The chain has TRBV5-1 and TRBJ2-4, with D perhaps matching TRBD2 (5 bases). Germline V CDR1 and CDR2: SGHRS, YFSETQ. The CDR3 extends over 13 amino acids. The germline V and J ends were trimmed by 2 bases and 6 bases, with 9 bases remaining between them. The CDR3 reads CASSFGDGNIQYF. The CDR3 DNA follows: TGCGCCAGCAGCTTCGGGGATGGAAACATTCAGTACTTC.

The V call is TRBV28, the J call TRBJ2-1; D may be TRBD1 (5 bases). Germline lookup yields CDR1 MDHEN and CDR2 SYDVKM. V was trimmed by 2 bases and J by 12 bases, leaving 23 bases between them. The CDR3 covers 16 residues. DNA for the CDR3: TGTGCCAGCAGTTTAGGTGGGGCGGCCCCCCTCGCTGGGCAGTTCTTC. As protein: CASSLGGAAPLAGQFF.

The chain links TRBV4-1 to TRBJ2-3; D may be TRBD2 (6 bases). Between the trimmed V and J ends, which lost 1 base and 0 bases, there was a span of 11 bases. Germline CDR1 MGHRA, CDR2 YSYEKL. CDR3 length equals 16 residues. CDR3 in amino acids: CASSQVAETSTDTQYF. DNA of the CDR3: TGCGCCAGCAGCCAAGTAGCGGAAACTAGCACAGATACGCAGTATTTT.

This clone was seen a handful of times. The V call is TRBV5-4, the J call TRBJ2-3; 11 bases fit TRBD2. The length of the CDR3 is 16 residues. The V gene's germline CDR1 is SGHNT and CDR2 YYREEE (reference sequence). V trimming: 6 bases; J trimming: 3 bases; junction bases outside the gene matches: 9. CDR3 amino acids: CASNRAGLAETDTQYF. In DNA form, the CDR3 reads TGTGCCAGCAACCGGGCGGGACTAGCGGAGACAGATACGCAGTATTTT.

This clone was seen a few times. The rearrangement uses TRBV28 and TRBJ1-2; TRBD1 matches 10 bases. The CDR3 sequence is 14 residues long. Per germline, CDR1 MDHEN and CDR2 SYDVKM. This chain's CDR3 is CEGTGVRACGGYTF. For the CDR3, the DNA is TGTGAAGGGACAGGGGTTCGAGCTTGTGGTGGCTACACCTTC.

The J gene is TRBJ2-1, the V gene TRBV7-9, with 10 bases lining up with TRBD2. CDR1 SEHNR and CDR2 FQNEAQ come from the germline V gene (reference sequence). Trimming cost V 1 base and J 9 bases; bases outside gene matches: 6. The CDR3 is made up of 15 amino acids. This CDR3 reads CASSLGAGGPREQFF. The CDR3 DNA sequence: TGTGCCAGCAGCTTAGGAGCGGGAGGGCCCCGTGAGCAGTTCTTC. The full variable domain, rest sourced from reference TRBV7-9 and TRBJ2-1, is DTGVSQNPRHKITKRGQNVTFRCDPISEHNRLYWYRQTLGQGPEFLTYFQNEAQLEKSRLLSDRFSAERPKGSFSTLEIQRTEQGDSAMYLCASSLGAGGPREQFFGPGTRLTVL.

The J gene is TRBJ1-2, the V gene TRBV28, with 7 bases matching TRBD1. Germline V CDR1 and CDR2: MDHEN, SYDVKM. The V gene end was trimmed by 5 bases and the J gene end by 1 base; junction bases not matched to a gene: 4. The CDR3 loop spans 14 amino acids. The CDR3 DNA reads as TGTGCCAGCAGTCCAGGGACAGTTAACTATGGCTACACCTTC. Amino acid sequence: CASSPGTVNYGYTF.

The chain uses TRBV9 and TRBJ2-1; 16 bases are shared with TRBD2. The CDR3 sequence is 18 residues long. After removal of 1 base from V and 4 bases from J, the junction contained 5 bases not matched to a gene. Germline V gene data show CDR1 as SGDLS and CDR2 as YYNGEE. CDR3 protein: CASSVSGTSGRAYNEQFF. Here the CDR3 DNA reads TGTGCCAGCAGCGTATCCGGGACTAGCGGGAGGGCTTACAATGAGCAGTTCTTC. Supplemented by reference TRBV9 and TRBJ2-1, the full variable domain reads DSGVTQTPKHLITATGQRVTLRCSPRSGDLSVYWYQQSLDQGLQFLIQYYNGEERAKGNILERFSAQQFPDLHSELNLSSLELGDSALYFCASSVSGTSGRAYNEQFFGPGTRLTVL.

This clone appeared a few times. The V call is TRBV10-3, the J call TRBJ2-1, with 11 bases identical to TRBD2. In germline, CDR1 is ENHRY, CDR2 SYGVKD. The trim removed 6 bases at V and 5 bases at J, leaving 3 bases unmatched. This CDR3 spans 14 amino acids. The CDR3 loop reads CAIRGLAENNEQFF. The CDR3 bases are TGTGCCATCAGGGGACTAGCGGAGAACAATGAGCAGTTCTTC.

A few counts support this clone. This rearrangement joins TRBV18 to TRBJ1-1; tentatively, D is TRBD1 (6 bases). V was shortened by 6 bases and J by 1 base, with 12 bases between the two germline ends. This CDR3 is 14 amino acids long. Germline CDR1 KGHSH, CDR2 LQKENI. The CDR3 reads CASSEGTTNTEAFF. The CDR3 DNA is TGTGCCAGCTCGGAAGGGACAACGAACACTGAAGCTTTCTTT.

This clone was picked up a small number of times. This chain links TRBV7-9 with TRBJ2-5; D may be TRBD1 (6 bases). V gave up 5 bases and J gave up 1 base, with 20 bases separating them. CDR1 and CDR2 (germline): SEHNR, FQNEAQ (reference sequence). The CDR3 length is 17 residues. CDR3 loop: CASSIQVGAAAQETQYF. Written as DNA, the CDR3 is TGTGCCAGCAGCATACAGGTGGGGGCCGCCGCCCAAGAGACCCAGTACTTC.

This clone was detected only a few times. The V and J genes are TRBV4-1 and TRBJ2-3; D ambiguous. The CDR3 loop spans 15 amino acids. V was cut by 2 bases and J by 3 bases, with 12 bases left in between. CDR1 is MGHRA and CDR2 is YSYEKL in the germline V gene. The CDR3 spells CASSQTAVGTDTQYF. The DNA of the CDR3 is TGCGCCAGCAGCCAAACCGCCGTCGGGACAGATACGCAGTATTTT.

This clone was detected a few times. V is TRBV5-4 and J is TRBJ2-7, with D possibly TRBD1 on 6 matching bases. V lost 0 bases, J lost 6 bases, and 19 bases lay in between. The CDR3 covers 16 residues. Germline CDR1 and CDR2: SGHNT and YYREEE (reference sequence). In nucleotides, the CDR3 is TGTGCCAGCAGCTTGGCCGGGTCAACGACAGGCCGCGAGCAGTACTTC. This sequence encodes CASSLAGSTTGREQYF.

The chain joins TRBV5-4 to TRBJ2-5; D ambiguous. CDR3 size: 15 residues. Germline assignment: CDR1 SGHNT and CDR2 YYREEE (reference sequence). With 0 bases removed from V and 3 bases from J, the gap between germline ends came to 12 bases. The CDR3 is CASSLGTLSKETQYF. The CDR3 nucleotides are TGTGCCAGCAGCTTGGGTACCTTGAGCAAAGAGACCCAGTACTTC.

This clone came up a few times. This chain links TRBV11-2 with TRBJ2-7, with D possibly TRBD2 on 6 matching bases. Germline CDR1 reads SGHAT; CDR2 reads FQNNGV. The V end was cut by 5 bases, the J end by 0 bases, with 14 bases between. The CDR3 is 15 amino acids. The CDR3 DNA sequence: TGTGCCAGCAGCCTTAGCGGAGGCCTCTCCTACGAGCAGTACTTC. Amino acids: CASSLSGGLSYEQYF.

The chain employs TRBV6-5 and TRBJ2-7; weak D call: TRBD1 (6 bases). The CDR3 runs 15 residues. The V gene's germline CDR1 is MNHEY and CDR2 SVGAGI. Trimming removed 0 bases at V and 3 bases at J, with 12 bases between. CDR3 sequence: CASSYSARGRYEQYF. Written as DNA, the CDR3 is TGTGCCAGCAGTTACTCTGCCAGGGGACGCTACGAGCAGTACTTC.